A selection of T cell receptor beta chains follows, all from one sample in a study of shared clonotypes between healthy human individuals. The method was immunoSEQ multiplex PCR; TCRdb's version includes in-frame clones alone and lacks a portion of them. The sample yields 1,100,000 or so clones, about four fifths seen once. The source material was memory CD4+ T cells from PBMCs. Receptors were obtained from a man aged 18 to 30 in good health. Some clones in this sample may be carry-over from other donors' samples. The CDR3 runs from the conserved cysteine through the conserved F or W. The D gene is left open where the match is weak. Only some rows state a clone size, as once, few, many or a class for expanded clones.

V gene	D gene	clone size	J gene	CDR3 protein	CDR3 DNA
TRBV4-3	.	.	TRBJ1-5	CASSQGRGGNQPQHF	TGCGCCAGCAGCCAAGGCAGGGGAGGAAATCAGCCCCAGCATTTT
TRBV7-2	TRBD2	.	TRBJ2-1	CASSSTSGSRNEQFF	TGTGCCAGCAGCTCTACTAGCGGGAGTCGGAATGAGCAGTTCTTC
TRBV2	.	few	TRBJ2-3	CASKRLVRTDTQYF	TGTGCCAGCAAACGACTAGTGAGGACAGATACGCAGTATTTT
TRBV7-8	TRBD1	.	TRBJ2-1	CASSPRDRANEQFF	TGTGCCAGCAGCCCACGGGACAGGGCGAATGAGCAGTTCTTC
TRBV14	.	.	TRBJ1-1	CASSHLGWVTEAFF	TGTGCCAGCAGCCACTTAGGATGGGTTACTGAAGCTTTCTTT
TRBV5-1	.	.	TRBJ2-1	CASSLAAGSSYNEQFF	TGCGCCAGCAGCTTGGCGGCGGGGAGCTCCTACAATGAGCAGTTCTTC
TRBV5-1	.	.	TRBJ1-1	CASSLNPGGTEAFF	TGCGCCAGCAGCCTAAATCCGGGAGGCACTGAAGCTTTCTTT
TRBV27	TRBD1	.	TRBJ1-1	CASSLKGAGTEAFF	TGTGCCAGCAGTTTAAAGGGGGCCGGCACTGAAGCTTTCTTT
TRBV19	.	.	TRBJ2-1	CASSLLGGNEQFF	TGTGCCAGTAGTTTACTAGGGGGGAATGAGCAGTTCTTC
TRBV5-1	.	.	TRBJ1-5	CASSLEWGGNQPQHF	TGCGCCAGCAGCTTGGAATGGGGGGGCAATCAGCCCCAGCATTTT
TRBV6-5	TRBD1	.	TRBJ1-1	CASSYRGTAMNTEAFF	TGTGCCAGCAGTTACCGGGGGACAGCTATGAACACTGAAGCTTTCTTT
TRBV7-8	TRBD1	.	TRBJ2-7	CASSSETGEWRNEQYF	TGTGCCAGCAGCTCTGAAACAGGGGAGTGGAGAAACGAGCAGTACTTC
TRBV9	TRBD1	few	TRBJ1-1	CASSDGQGYTEAFF	TGTGCCAGCAGCGACGGACAGGGCTACACTGAAGCTTTCTTT
TRBV9	.	.	TRBJ2-3	CASSRLAPSDTQYF	TGTGCCAGCAGCCGCCTAGCACCCTCCGATACGCAGTATTTT
TRBV9	TRBD2	many	TRBJ2-5	CASSVGGTIQETQYF	TGTGCCAGCAGCGTAGGAGGGACTATCCAAGAGACCCAGTACTTC
TRBV7-8	TRBD1	.	TRBJ2-7	CASSPGTVTGYEQYF	TGTGCCAGCAGCCCGGGGACAGTCACCGGCTACGAGCAGTACTTC